A selection of T cell receptor beta chains follows, all from one sample in a study of T-cell memory formation after mild COVID-19. TCRdb passed the 5' RACE reads through MiXCR, listing each CDR3 protein once. Among about 190,000 distinct CDR3 sequences listed, about a fifth were seen once. The material sequenced was PBMCs or a T cell subset sorted from them (not recorded which). These receptor sequences come from an adult woman who had mild COVID-19 (a few samples of this study predate the infection). Cell type and time point are not known. Both conserved end residues are part of each CDR3. The D gene is left open where the match is weak. Where a row states a size, it is once, few, many or the class of an expanded clone; other rows omit it.

CDR3aa: CASSGGGRAYNEQFF
CDR3nt: TGTGCCAGCAGTGGAGGGGGGAGGGCCTACAATGAGCAGTTCTTC
d_gene: -
abundance: -
j_gene: TRBJ2-1
v_gene: TRBV2

CDR3aa: CAISEGPSYEQYF
CDR3nt: TGTGCCATCAGTGAAGGACCCTCCTACGAGCAGTACTTC
d_gene: -
abundance: few
j_gene: TRBJ2-7
v_gene: TRBV10-3

CDR3aa: CARSYSSLAGSVSYNEQFF
CDR3nt: TGTGCCAGAAGTTACTCGAGTCTAGCGGGATCCGTCTCCTACAATGAGCAGTTCTTC
d_gene: TRBD2
abundance: -
j_gene: TRBJ2-1
v_gene: TRBV6-6

CDR3aa: CASSQELGQPMNSPLHF
CDR3nt: TGTGCCAGCAGCCAAGAACTGGGACAGCCAATGAATTCACCCCTCCACTTT
d_gene: TRBD1
abundance: -
j_gene: TRBJ1-6
v_gene: TRBV3-1

CDR3aa: CASSIVPTGVYEQYF
CDR3nt: TGTGCCAGTAGTATAGTACCGACAGGGGTCTACGAGCAGTACTTC
d_gene: TRBD1
abundance: -
j_gene: TRBJ2-7
v_gene: TRBV19

CDR3aa: CASSLVGDQNIQYF
CDR3nt: TGTGCCAGCAGCTTGGTAGGGGACCAAAACATTCAGTACTTC
d_gene: -
abundance: -
j_gene: TRBJ2-4
v_gene: TRBV7-9

CDR3aa: CASSLAFSGEGYTF
CDR3nt: TGTGCCAGCAGCTTAGCGTTTTCCGGGGAAGGCTACACCTTC
d_gene: -
abundance: -
j_gene: TRBJ1-2
v_gene: TRBV7-2

CDR3aa: CSVETLLGGWGEAFF
CDR3nt: TGCAGCGTCGAAACCCTACTCGGAGGTTGGGGTGAAGCTTTCTTT
d_gene: -
abundance: -
j_gene: TRBJ1-1
v_gene: TRBV29-1

CDR3aa: CASKGGIAFF
CDR3nt: TGTGCCAGCAAGGGTGGAATAGCTTTCTTT
d_gene: -
abundance: -
j_gene: TRBJ1-1
v_gene: TRBV27

CDR3aa: CASSGGTPYEQYF
CDR3nt: TGCGCCAGCTCCGGCGGGACACCATACGAGCAGTACTTC
d_gene: -
abundance: few
j_gene: TRBJ2-7
v_gene: TRBV4-1